This T cell receptor (beta chain) emerged from a study of blood T cell repertoires in COVID-19. The overall study: The study drew acute and convalescent COVID-19 samples from the United States, Italy and Spain.

Participants had their cohort set by participant-reported clinical history. Two negative PCRs, clearance, or symptom resolution characterized the recovered Cohort 3 donors. Authors' processing steps: The authors estimated nucleated cell counts from reference gene primer amplification. TCRdb keeps only in-frame clones here, not all; method: immunoSEQ multiplex PCR. V, J and clone size are taken as reported in that table, and D and trimming were inferred from the DNA itself. The table records over 400,000 clones, about nine tenths of them present only once. The sequencing sample was made of PBMCs or T cells enriched from blood (not recorded which). This clonotype was obtained from a woman aged 55-69 years who had recovered from COVID-19.

CDR3 sequence: CASSQTGQGGPWSKNIQYF. The CDR3 DNA sequence: TGCGCCAGCAGTCAAACGGGACAGGGGGGCCCCTGGTCCAAAAACATTCAGTACTTC. The rearrangement links TRBV23-1 to TRBJ2-4, with 11 bases lining up with TRBD1. TRBV23-1 is an open reading frame whose function is uncertain. J gave up 2 bases and V 2 bases, and 11 bases lay outside the gene matches. CDR3 length equals 19 residues.